The entry below gives a single TCR beta chain sequence along with its context. Its specificity is not known. The source of the sample is a study of identical twins. Template switching added a universal primer binding site, and final cDNA carried unique molecular identifiers. TCRdb re-called the 5' RACE reads with MiXCR, one entry per CDR3 protein. This table has 1.5 million to 2 million distinct CDR3 sequences, more than 30% appearing once. Findings and limits, study-wide: Cord blood's abundant beta clonotypes had fewer insertions, unlike memory repertoires. Excess twin sharing in beta out-of-frame sequences was weaker. Zero-insertion analyses might be partly confounded by invariant T cells like MAIT and iNKT.

This clonotype was sampled from a newborn girl in good health. Sequencing input: cord blood.

Written as DNA, the CDR3 is TGTGCCAGCAGCACCCTAGCGGGGGGGCCGGACAATGAGCAGTTCTTC. It yields the protein CASSTLAGGPDNEQFF. This chain links TRBV11-2 with TRBJ2-1; 12 bases match TRBD2. The V gene end was trimmed by 5 bases and the J gene end by 5 bases; junction bases not matched to a gene: 7. The CDR3 has 16 amino acids. In germline, CDR1 is SGHAT, CDR2 FQNNGV.